The T cell receptor (beta chain) described here comes from a study of CD8+CD57+ T cells in acquired aplastic anemia. TCR beta VDJ and CDR3 profiles were obtained from a genomic DNA template. MiXCR was run by TCRdb on the reads, yielding one entry per CDR3 protein. This sample has around 210,000 distinct CDR3 sequences, with 65% found just once. Previously, flow cytometry had revealed CD8+CD57+ cell expansion in the patients chosen for sequencing. The V end was cut by 1 base, the J end by 4 bases, with 8 bases between. CDR3 length equals 14 residues. CDR1 MNHNS and CDR2 SASEGT come from the germline V gene.

Sequencing was performed on sorted CD4+, CD8+, or CD8+CD57+ T cells (not recorded which) from PBMCs. The TCR originated in a human donor with aplastic anemia. The chain couples TRBV6-1 to TRBJ1-5; D is ambiguous. The CDR3 nucleotides read TGTGCCAGCAGTGAAGAGGGAGGAAATCAGCCCCAGCATTTT. This sequence encodes CASSEEGGNQPQHF.